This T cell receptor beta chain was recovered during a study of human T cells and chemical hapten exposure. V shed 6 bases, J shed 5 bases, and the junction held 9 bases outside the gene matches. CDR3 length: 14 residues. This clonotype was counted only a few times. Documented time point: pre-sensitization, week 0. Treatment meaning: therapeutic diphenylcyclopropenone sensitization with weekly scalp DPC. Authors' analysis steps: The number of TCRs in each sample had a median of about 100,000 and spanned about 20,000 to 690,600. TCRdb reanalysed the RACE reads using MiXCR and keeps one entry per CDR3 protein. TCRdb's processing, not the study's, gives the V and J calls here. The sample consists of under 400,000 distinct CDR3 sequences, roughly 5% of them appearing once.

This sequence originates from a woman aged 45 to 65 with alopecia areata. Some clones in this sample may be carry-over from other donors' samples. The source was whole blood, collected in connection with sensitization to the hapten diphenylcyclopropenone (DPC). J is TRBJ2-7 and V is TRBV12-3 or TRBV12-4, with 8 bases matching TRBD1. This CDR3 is CASSPGQGQNEQYF. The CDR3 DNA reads TGTGCCAGCAGCCCTGGACAGGGTCAAAACGAGCAGTACTTC.